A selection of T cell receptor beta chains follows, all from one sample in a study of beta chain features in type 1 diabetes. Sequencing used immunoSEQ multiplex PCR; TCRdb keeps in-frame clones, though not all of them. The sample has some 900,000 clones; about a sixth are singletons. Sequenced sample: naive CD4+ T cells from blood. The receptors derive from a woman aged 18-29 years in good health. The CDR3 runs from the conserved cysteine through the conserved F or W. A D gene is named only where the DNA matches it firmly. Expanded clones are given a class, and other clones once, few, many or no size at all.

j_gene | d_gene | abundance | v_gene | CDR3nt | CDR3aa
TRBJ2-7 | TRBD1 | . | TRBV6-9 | TGTGCCAGCAGTCTTAGGAGTTGGGACAGAACCTACGAGCAGTACTTC | CASSLRSWDRTYEQYF
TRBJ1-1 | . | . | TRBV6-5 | TGTGCCAGCACCAACCGGGGGGCTGAAGCTTTCTTT | CASTNRGAEAFF
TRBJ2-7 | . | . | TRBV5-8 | TGTGCCAGCAGCTTGTTCATAGGGGTACAAAGACACTACGAGCAGTACTTC | CASSLFIGVQRHYEQYF
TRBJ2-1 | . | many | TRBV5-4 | TGTGCCAGCAGCTTTTACAATGAGCAGTTCTTC | CASSFYNEQFF
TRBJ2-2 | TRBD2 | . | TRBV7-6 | TGTGCCAGCAGCCCCAGACTAGCCAATGCCGGGGAGCTGTTTTTT | CASSPRLANAGELFF
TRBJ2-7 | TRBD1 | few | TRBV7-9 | TGTGCCAGCGGAAGACAGGGCATTTCCTACGAGCAGTACTTC | CASGRQGISYEQYF
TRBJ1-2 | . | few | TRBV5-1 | TGCGCCAGCAGCTTGTACAGCGAGGGTGGCTACACCTTC | CASSLYSEGGYTF
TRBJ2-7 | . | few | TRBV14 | TGTGCCAGCAGCCATGGGGGATACGAGCAGTACTTC | CASSHGGYEQYF
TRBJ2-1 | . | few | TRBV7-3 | TGTGCCAGCAGCCCCGGCCGGACGTATGAGCAGTTCTTC | CASSPGRTYEQFF
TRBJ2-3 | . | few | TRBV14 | TGTGCCAGCAGCCAAGACCGGTTTGCAGATACGCAGTATTTT | CASSQDRFADTQYF
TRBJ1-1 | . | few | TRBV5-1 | TGCGCCAGCAGCTTAGCCGGGGGCGGAACTGAAGCTTTCTTT | CASSLAGGGTEAFF
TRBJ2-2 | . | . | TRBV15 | TGTGCCACCAGCAGGAGGGGGGAGTCGGCCGGGGAGCTGTTTTTT | CATSRRGESAGELFF
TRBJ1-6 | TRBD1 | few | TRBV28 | TGTGCCAGCGCCGAATGGACAGGGAAGCATTCACCCCTCCACTTT | CASAEWTGKHSPLHF
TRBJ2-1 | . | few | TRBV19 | TGTGCCAGTAGTATAGGCCGCCGTGGAGTCAATGAGCAGTTCTTC | CASSIGRRGVNEQFF
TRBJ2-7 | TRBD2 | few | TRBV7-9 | TGTGCCAGCAGCTCCCGAAGCGGGAGTTATTACGAGCAGTACTTC | CASSSRSGSYYEQYF
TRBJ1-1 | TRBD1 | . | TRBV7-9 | TGTGCCAGCAGCTTGGGACAGGGTCTGGCTGAAGCTTTCTTT | CASSLGQGLAEAFF
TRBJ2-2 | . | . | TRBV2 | TGTGCCAGCAATCCTCTAGTCAGCGGGGAGCTGTTTTTT | CASNPLVSGELFF
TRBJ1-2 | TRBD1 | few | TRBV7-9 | TGTGCCAGCAGCTGGGACAGAAACTATGGCTACACCTTC | CASSWDRNYGYTF
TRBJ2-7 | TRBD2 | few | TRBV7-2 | TGTGCCAGCAGCGCCACTAGCGGGAGTTCCGAGCAGTACTTC | CASSATSGSSEQYF
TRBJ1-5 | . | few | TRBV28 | TGTGCCAGCAGGACAGTTCTCAATCAGCCCCAGCATTTT | CASRTVLNQPQHF
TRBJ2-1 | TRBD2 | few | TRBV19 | TGTGCCAGTAGCCGGACCAGCGGGAGCGAGGTGAGGGAGCAGTTCTTC | CASSRTSGSEVREQFF